A single sample is the source of the 7 T cell receptor beta chains below, sequenced in a study of CXCR3-negative and CXCR3-positive naive CD8 T cells. Their antigens are not known. The method, 5' RACE with UMI labels, was used to prepare the TRB cDNA libraries. TCRdb reanalyzed the 5' RACE reads, giving one entry per CDR3 protein sequence and no DNA. The table lists approximately 120,000 distinct CDR3 sequences. Study conclusions and caveats: CXCR3-positive naive cells had more hydrophobic TRB CDR3s than CXCR3-negative naive cells.

What was sequenced was naive CXCR3+ CD8+ T cells from blood. As for subset: CD45RO-CCR7+CD27+CD95- naive CD8+ T cells expressing CXCR3 (TNR3+). These receptors all stem from a human donor in good health. Some clones in this sample may be carry-over from other donors' samples.

The chain uses TRBV11-2 and TRBJ1-2; TCRdb gives TRBD1 as the D gene, but with no DNA this cannot be confirmed. Germline CDR1 and CDR2: SGHAT and FQNNGV. This CDR3 spans 14 amino acids. CDR3 sequence reads: CASNGTGANYGYTF.

The CDR3 reads CASSQQSPSSGELFF. This chain joins TRBV4-1 and TRBJ2-2; TCRdb's D call of TRBD2 is untestable without DNA. The CDR3 sequence is 15 residues long. Germline V gene data show CDR1 as MGHRA and CDR2 as YSYEKL.

CDR3 residues: CASSVEGVVTDTQYF. The genes are TRBV9 and TRBJ2-3. The CDR3 has 15 amino acids. Per germline, CDR1 SGDLS and CDR2 YYNGEE.

This chain uses TRBV5-1 with TRBJ2-5; TCRdb names TRBD1, which stays unverified in the absence of DNA. Germline CDR1 reads SGHRS; CDR2 reads YFSETQ. CDR3 length: 17 amino acids. This CDR3 reads CASSFSRLDRDQETQYF.

This sequence joins TRBV2 and TRBJ2-3; TCRdb indicates TRBD1, and absent DNA this call remains unverified. Germline V CDR1 and CDR2: SNHLY, FYNNEI. The length of the CDR3 is 15 residues. Here the CDR3 reads CAGTRWGSLTDTQYF.

The chain uses TRBV2 and TRBJ2-7; without DNA, the TCRdb call of TRBD2 cannot be checked. The germline V gene has CDR1 SNHLY and CDR2 FYNNEI. CDR3 length equals 14 residues. The CDR3 sequence: CASSEREALYEQYF. The full variable domain, rest sourced from reference TRBV2 and TRBJ2-7, is EPEVTQTPSHQVTQMGQEVILRCVPISNHLYFYWYRQILGQKVEFLVSFYNNEISEKSEIFDDQFSVERPDGSNFTLKIRSTKLEDSAMYFCASSEREALYEQYFGPGTRLTVT.

This CDR3 is CASSFRGGGQETQYF. V and J are TRBV11-2 and TRBJ2-5; with no DNA, the TCRdb D assignment of TRBD2 cannot be verified. The CDR3 runs 15 residues. From germline, CDR1 is SGHAT and CDR2 FQNNGV.